This paragraph covers one T cell receptor (beta chain) sequence. The data are from a study of T cells in Graves' hyperthyroidism and ophthalmopathy. The CDR3 contains 14 residues. Germline assignment: CDR1 LNHNV and CDR2 YYDKDF (reference sequence). With 5 bases removed from V and 1 base from J, the gap between germline ends came to 12 bases. It was RNA transcripts that yielded the amplified TCR beta CDR3 regions. During a first-round RT-PCR of the TCR CDR3, the HTBI primer set was used. TCRdb independently ran MiXCR on the multiplex PCR reads; one entry per CDR3 protein. This table holds more than 550,000 distinct CDR3 sequences, approximately 19% found once.

Input material: blood. This chain uses TRBV15 with TRBJ2-7; the D gene is possibly TRBD1 (7 bases). This TCR was recovered from a woman aged 45-60 years with Graves' hyperthyroidism that later progressed to Graves' ophthalmopathy. The CDR3: CATSPQGGSYEQYF. The CDR3 DNA reads TGTGCCACCAGCCCCCAGGGGGGTTCCTACGAGCAGTACTTC.